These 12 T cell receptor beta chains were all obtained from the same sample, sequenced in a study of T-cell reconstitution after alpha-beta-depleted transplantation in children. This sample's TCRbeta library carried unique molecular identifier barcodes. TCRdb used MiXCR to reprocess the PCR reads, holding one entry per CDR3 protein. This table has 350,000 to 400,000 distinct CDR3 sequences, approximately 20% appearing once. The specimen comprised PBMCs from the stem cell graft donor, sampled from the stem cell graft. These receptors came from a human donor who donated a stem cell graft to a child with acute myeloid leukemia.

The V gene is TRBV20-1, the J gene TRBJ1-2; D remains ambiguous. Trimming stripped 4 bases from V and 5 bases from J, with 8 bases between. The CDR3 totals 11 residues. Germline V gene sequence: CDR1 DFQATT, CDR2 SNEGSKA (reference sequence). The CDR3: CSAIFQYGYTF. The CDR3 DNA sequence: TGCAGTGCTATATTTCAATATGGCTACACCTTC.

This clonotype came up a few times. CDR3 sequence reads: CASSPRDGSSSPLHF. In nucleotides, the CDR3 is TGTGCCAGCAGTCCCCGGGACGGCTCTAGTTCGCCCCTCCACTTT. This chain links TRBV28 with TRBJ1-6; D may be TRBD1 (5 bases). CDR1 is MDHEN, CDR2 SYDVKM, per germline. This CDR3 comprises 15 residues. V was clipped by 5 bases and J by 13 bases, with 21 bases between them.

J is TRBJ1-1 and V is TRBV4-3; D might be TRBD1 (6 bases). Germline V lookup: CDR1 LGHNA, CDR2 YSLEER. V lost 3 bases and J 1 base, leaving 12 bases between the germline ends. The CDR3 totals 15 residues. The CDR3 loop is CASSQDWTANTEAFF. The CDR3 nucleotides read TGCGCCAGCAGCCAGGACTGGACAGCGAACACTGAAGCTTTCTTT.

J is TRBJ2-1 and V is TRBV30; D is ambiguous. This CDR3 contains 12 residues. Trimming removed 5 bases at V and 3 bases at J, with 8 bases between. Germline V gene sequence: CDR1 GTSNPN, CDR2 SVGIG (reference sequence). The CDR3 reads CAWGGVYNEQFF. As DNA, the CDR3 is TGTGCCTGGGGCGGAGTCTACAATGAGCAGTTCTTC.

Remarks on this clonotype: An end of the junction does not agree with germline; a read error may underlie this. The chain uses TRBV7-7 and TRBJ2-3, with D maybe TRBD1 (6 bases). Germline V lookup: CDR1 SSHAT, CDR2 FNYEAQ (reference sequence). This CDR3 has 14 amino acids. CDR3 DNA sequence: TGTGCTAGCAGCCTTAACAGGGAGACAGATACGCAGTATTTT. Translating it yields CASSLNRETDTQYF.

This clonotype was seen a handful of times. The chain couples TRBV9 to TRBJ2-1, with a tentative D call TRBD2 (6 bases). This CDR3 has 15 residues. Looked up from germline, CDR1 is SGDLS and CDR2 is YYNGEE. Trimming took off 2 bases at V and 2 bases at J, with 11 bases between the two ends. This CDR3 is CASSVRGFAYNEQFF. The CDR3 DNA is TGTGCCAGCAGCGTTCGGGGGTTCGCCTACAATGAGCAGTTCTTC.

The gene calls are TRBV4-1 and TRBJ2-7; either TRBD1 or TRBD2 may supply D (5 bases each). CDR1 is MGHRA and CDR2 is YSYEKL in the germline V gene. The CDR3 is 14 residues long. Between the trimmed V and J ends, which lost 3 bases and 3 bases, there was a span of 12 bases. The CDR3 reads CASSHTGLDYEQYF. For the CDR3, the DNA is TGCGCCAGCAGCCATACAGGACTGGACTACGAGCAGTACTTC.

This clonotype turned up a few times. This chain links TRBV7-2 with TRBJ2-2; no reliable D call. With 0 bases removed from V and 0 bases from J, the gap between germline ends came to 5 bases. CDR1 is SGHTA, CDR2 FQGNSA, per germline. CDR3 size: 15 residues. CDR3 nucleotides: TGTGCCAGCAGCTTAGCCCCCACGAACACCGGGGAGCTGTTTTTT. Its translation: CASSLAPTNTGELFF.

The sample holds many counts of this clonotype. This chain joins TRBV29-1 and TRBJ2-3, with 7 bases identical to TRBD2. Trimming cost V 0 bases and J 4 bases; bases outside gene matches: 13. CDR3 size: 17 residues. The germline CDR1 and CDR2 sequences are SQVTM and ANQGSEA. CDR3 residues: CSVEDWDGAGVADTQYF. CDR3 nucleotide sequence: TGCAGCGTTGAAGATTGGGATGGGGCGGGAGTCGCAGATACGCAGTATTTT.

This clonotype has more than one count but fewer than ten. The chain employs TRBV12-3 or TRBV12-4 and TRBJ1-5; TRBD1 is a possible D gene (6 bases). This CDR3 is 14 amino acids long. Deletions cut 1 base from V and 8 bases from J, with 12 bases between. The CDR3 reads CASSLVAGEKPQHF. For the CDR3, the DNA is TGTGCCAGCAGTTTAGTGGCAGGGGAAAAGCCCCAGCATTTT.

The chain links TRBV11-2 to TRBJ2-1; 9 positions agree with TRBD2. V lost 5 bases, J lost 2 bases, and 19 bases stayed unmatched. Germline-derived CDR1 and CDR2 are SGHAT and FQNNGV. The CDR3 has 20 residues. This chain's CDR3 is CASSRRGGSGRNAPYNEQFF. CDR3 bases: TGTGCCAGCAGCCGGAGGGGGGGCAGCGGGAGGAACGCTCCCTACAATGAGCAGTTCTTC.

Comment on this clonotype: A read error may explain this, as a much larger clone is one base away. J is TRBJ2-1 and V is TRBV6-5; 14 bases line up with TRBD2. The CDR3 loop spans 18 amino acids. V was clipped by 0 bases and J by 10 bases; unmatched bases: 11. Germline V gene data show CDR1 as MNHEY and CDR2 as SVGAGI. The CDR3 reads CASSYSGQGLAGVGEQFF. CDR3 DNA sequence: TGTGCCAGCAGTTACTCCGGTCAGGGACTAGCGGGAGTGGGGGAGCAGTTCTTC.